This T cell receptor (beta chain) was captured by sequencing in a study of blood T cell repertoires in COVID-19. CDR1 is MNHEY, CDR2 SVGAGI, per germline. CDR3 length equals 13 residues. V lost 6 bases and J lost 2, with 10 bases in between. Recruitment covered 25 or so US areas and drew participants whose ages spanned roughly 18 to 95 years. Per the original data handling: Reference gene primer amplification gave nucleated cell count estimates. TCRdb's copy holds only in-frame clones and misses some; the assay was immunoSEQ multiplex PCR. V and J calls and clone size come straight from that table; D and trimming were deduced from the DNA. The sample contains some 300,000 clones, approximately 89% of which appear only once.

The receptor was derived from a woman between 50 and 59 years old who had been exposed to COVID-19. The specimen was PBMCs or T cells enriched from blood (not recorded which). The chain uses TRBV6-5 and TRBJ2-5, with D possibly matching TRBD1 (5 bases). As DNA, the CDR3 is TGTGCCAGCAGGGAGACAGCGCAAGAGACCCAGTACTTC. Its protein product is CASRETAQETQYF.